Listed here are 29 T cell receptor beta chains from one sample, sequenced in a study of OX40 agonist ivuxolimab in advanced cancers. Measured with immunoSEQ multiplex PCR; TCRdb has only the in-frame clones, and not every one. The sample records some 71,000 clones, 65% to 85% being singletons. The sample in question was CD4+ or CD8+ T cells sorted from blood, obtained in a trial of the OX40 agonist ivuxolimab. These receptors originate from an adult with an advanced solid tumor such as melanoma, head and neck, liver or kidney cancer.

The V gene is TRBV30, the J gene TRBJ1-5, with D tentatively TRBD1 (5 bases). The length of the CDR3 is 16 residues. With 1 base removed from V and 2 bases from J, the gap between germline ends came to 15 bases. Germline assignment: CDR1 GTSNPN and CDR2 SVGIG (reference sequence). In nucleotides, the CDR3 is TGTGCCTGGAGTGGGGATACAGGCGCCGGCAATCAGCCCCAGCATTTT. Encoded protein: CAWSGDTGAGNQPQHF.

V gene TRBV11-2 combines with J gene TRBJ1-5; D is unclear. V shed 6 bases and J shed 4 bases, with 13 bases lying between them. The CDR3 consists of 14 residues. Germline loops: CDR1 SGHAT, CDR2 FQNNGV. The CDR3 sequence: CASRPIRANQPQHF. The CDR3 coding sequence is TGTGCCAGCAGACCGATTAGGGCTAATCAGCCCCAGCATTTT.

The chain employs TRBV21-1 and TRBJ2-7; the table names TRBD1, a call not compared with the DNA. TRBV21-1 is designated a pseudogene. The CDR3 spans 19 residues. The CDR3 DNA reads TGTGCCAGCAGCAAAGGGGGCCCCTTCCGGGACAGGGGTACCTGCGAGCAGTACTTC. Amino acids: CASSKGGPFRDRGTCEQYF.

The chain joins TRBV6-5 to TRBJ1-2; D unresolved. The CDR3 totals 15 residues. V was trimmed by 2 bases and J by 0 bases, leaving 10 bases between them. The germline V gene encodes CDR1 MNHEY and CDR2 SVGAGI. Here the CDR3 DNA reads TGTGCCAGCAGTTACCGGGGAGTAGCTAACTATGGCTACACCTTC. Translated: CASSYRGVANYGYTF.

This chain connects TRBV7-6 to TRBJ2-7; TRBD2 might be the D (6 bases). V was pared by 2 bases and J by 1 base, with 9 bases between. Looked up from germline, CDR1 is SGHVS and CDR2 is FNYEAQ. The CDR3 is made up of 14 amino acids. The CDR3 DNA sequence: TGTGCCAGCAGCTTAAGCGCGGGGTCCTACGAGCAGTACTTC. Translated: CASSLSAGSYEQYF.

Here the CDR3 reads CASSFWGTGGRSTEAFF. CDR3 bases: TGTGCCAGCAGTTTTTGGGGGACAGGGGGAAGGAGCACTGAAGCTTTCTTT. This chain uses TRBV28 with TRBJ1-1; TRBD1 matches at 11 bases. The CDR3 sequence is 17 residues long. Trimming took 3 bases from V and 4 from J; bases not matched to a gene: 10. In germline, CDR1 is MDHEN, CDR2 SYDVKM. The full variable domain, its missing parts supplied by reference TRBV28 and TRBJ1-1, is DVKVTQSSRYLVKRTGEKVFLECVQDMDHENMFWYRQDPGLGLRLIYFSYDVKMKEKGDIPEGYSVSREKKERFSLILESASTNQTSMYLCASSFWGTGGRSTEAFFGQGTRLTVV.

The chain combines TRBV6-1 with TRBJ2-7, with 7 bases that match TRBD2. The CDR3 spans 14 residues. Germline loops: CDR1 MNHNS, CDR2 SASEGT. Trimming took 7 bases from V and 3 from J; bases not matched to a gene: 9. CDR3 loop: CASNRAGAGYEQYF. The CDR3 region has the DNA TGTGCCAGCAATCGGGCGGGAGCGGGCTACGAGCAGTACTTC.

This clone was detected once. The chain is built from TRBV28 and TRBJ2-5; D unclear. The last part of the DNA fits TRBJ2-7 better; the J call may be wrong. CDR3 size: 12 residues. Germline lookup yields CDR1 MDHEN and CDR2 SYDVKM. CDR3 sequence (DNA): TGTGCCAGCAGGGCTGTATCCTACGAGCAGTACTTC. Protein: CASRAVSYEQYF.

CDR3 region: CASSWGLAGRRQETQYF. In nucleotides, the CDR3 is TGCGCCAGCAGCTGGGGACTAGCGGGGAGGCGACAAGAGACCCAGTACTTC. This chain links TRBV5-1 with TRBJ2-5, with 13 bases matching TRBD2. The V gene end was trimmed by 3 bases and the J gene end by 2 bases; junction bases not matched to a gene: 7. This CDR3 has 17 residues. Germline assignment: CDR1 SGHRS and CDR2 YFSETQ.

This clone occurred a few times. DNA of the CDR3: TGCAGCGTTGACGGGGAGACTGGGTTCTTCTTT. Protein: CSVDGETGFFF. The V call is TRBV29-1, the J call TRBJ1-1; no clear D gene. The CDR3 loop spans 11 amino acids. Germline V gene sequence: CDR1 SQVTM, CDR2 ANQGSEA. Trimming shortened V by 3 bases and J by 14 bases, and 16 bases separated the two germline ends.

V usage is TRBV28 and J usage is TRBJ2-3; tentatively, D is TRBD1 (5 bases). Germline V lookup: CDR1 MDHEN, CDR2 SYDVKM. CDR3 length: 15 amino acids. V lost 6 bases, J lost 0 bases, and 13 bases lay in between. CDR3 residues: CASRTNRISTDTQYF. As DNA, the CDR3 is TGTGCCAGCAGAACCAACAGGATTAGCACAGATACGCAGTATTTT.

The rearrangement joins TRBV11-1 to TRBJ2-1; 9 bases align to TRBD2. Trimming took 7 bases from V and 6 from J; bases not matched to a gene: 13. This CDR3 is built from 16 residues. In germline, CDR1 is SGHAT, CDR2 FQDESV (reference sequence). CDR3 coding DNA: TGTGCCAGCATGCCGGCGGGGGGGCCCAGGAGCAATGAGCAGTTCTTC. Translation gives CASMPAGGPRSNEQFF. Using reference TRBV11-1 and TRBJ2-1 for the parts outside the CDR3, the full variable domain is EAEVAQSPRYKITEKSQAVAFWCDPISGHATLYWYRQILGQGPELLVQFQDESVVDDSQLPKDRFSAERLKGVDSTLKIQPAELGDSAMYLCASMPAGGPRSNEQFFGPGTRLTVL.

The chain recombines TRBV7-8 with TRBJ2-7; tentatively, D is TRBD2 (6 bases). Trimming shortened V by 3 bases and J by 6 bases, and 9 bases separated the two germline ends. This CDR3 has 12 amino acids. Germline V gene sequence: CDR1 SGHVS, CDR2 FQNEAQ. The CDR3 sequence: CASSFPEGEQYF. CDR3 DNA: TGTGCCAGCAGCTTCCCGGAGGGCGAGCAGTACTTC.

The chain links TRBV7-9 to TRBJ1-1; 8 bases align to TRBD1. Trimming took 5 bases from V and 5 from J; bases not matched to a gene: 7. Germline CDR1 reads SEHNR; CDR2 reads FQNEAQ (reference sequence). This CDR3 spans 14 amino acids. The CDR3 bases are TGTGCCAGCAGCGACGGACAGGGTCTGACTGAAGCTTTCTTT. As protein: CASSDGQGLTEAFF. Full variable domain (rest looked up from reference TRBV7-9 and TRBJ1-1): DTGVSQNPRHKITKRGQNVTFRCDPISEHNRLYWYRQTLGQGPEFLTYFQNEAQLEKSRLLSDRFSAERPKGSFSTLEIQRTEQGDSAMYLCASSDGQGLTEAFFGQGTRLTVV.

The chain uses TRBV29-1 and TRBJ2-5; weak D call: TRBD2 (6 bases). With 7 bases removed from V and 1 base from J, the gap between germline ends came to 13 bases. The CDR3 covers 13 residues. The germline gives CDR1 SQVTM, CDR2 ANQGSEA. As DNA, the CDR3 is TGCAGCGGCCGGGAGAGGATCCAAGAGACCCAGTACTTC. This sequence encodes CSGRERIQETQYF.

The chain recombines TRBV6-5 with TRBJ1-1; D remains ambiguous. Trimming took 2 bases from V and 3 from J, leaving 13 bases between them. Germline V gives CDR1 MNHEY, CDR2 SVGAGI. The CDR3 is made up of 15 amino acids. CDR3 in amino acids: CASSYAGGLDTEAFF. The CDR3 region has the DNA TGTGCCAGCAGTTACGCGGGCGGGCTGGACACTGAAGCTTTCTTT.

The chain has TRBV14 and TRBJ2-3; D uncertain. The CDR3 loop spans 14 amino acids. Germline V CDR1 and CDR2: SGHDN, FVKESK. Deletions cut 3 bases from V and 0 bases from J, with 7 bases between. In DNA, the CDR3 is TGTGCCAGCAGCCATAAGGTCAGCACAGATACGCAGTATTTT. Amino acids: CASSHKVSTDTQYF.

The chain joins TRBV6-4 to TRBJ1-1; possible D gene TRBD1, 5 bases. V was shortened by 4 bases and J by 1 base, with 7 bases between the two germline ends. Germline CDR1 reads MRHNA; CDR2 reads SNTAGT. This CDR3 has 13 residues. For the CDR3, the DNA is TGTGCCAGCAGTGTTGGGGCGAACACTGAAGCTTTCTTT. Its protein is CASSVGANTEAFF.

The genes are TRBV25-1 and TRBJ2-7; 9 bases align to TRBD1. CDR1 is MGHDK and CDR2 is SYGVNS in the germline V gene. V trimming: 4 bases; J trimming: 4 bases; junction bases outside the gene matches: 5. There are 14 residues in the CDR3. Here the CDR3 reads CASSGGTGIYEQYF. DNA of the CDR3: TGTGCCAGCAGTGGCGGGACAGGGATTTACGAGCAGTACTTC.

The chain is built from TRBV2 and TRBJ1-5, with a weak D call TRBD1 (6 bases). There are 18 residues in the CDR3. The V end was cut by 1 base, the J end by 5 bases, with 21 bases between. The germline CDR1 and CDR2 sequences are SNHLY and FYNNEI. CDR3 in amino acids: CASSEVFARGQIYQPQHF. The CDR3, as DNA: TGTGCCAGCAGTGAAGTTTTCGCGCGGGGGCAGATTTATCAGCCCCAGCATTTT.

CDR3 in amino acids: CASRRGLTGELFF. The CDR3 bases are TGTGCCAGCAGAAGGGGGCTAACCGGGGAGCTGTTTTTT. V gene TRBV11-3 combines with J gene TRBJ2-2, with 7 bases lining up with TRBD1. Germline V gene data show CDR1 as SGHNT and CDR2 as YENEEA. The CDR3 has 13 amino acids. The V gene end was trimmed by 6 bases and the J gene end by 5 bases; junction bases not matched to a gene: 3.

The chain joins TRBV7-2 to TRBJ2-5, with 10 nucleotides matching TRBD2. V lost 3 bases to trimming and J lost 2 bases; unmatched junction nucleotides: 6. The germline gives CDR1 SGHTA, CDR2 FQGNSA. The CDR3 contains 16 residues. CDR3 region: CASSFDSGGKQETQYF. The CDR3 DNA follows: TGTGCCAGCAGCTTCGATAGCGGGGGGAAGCAAGAGACCCAGTACTTC.

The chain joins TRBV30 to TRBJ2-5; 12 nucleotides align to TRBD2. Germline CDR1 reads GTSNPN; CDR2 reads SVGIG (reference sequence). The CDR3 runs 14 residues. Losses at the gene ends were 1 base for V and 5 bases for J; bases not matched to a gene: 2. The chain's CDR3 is CAWSDLAGGETQYF. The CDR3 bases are TGTGCCTGGAGTGATCTAGCGGGGGGGGAGACCCAGTACTTC.

CDR3 sequence (DNA): TGTGCCAGCAGCCAAGACCATAACAGGGGGGATGTCTATGGCTACACCTTC. Its protein product is CASSQDHNRGDVYGYTF. This chain uses TRBV4-2 with TRBJ1-2; 8 bases are shared with TRBD1. CDR1 LGHNA and CDR2 YNFKEQ come from the germline V gene. V dropped 0 bases and J dropped 4; count of bases not matched to a gene: 10. The CDR3 spans 17 residues.

The chain's CDR3 is CASNRDQYSNQPQHF. The CDR3 nucleotides are TGTGCCAGCAACAGGGACCAATATAGCAATCAGCCCCAGCATTTT. The chain uses TRBV6-5 and TRBJ1-5, with D perhaps TRBD1 (6 bases). The germline V gene has CDR1 MNHEY and CDR2 SVGAGI. CDR3 size: 15 residues. V gave up 7 bases and J gave up 0 bases, with 13 bases separating them.

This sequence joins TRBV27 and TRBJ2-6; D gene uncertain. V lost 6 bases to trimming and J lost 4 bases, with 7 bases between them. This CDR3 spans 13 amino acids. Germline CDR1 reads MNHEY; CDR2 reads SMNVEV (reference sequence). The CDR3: CASRAQGANVLTF. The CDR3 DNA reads TGTGCCAGCAGAGCACAGGGGGCCAACGTCCTGACTTTC.

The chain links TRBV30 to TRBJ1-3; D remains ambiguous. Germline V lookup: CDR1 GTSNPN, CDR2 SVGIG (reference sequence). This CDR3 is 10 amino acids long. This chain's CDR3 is CASSGNTIYF. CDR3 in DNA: TGTGCGAGTTCTGGAAACACCATATATTTT. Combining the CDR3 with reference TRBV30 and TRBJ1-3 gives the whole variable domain SQTIHQWPATLVQPVGSPLSLECTVEGTSNPNLYWYRQAAGRGLQLLFYSVGIGQISSEVPQNLSASRPQDRQFILSSKKLLLSDSGFYLCASSGNTIYFGEGSWLTVV.

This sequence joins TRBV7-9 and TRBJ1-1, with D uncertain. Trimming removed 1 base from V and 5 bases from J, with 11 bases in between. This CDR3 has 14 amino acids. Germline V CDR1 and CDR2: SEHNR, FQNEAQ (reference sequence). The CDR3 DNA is TGTGCCAGCAGCTTAGGGCCCCGAGGGACTGAAGCTTTCTTT. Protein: CASSLGPRGTEAFF. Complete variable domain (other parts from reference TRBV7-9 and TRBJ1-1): DTGVSQNPRHKITKRGQNVTFRCDPISEHNRLYWYRQTLGQGPEFLTYFQNEAQLEKSRLLSDRFSAERPKGSFSTLEIQRTEQGDSAMYLCASSLGPRGTEAFFGQGTRLTVV.

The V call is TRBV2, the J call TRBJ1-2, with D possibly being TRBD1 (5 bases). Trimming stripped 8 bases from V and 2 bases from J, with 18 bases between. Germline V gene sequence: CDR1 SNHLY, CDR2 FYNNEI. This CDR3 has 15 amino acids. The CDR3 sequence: CASRQRGVANYGYTF. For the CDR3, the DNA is TGTGCCAGCCGCCAACGAGGGGTGGCGAACTATGGCTACACCTTC.